Listed here is a single TCR beta chain. Its antigen is not identified. This sample was taken from a study of T cell responses to AZD1222 COVID-19 vaccine. The analysis combined second doses at about 4 or about 12 weeks. The V gene end was trimmed by 6 bases and the J gene end by 7 bases; junction bases not matched to a gene: 4. This CDR3 is built from 13 residues. Germline CDR1 MNHEY, CDR2 SVGAGI. Whole-study findings and limits: Clonal diversity was possibly underestimated; the donors were predominantly white British and more often female. The study sampled repertoires only after the peak T cell response. CD4 TCRs linked to vaccination spanned spike, dominating at 160-218 and 743-854.

Sequenced by immunoSEQ multiplex PCR; TCRdb stores in-frame clones only, minus some. The sample comprises over 130,000 clones, 85% to 95% of which are singletons, and about 3.8% rests with the top ten. The clonotype was recovered from an adult who received the AZD1222 COVID-19 vaccine. Here the sequenced sample was peripheral blood, taken 28 days after the second AZD1222 dose. The V gene is TRBV6-5, the J gene TRBJ1-2; 11 bases align to TRBD1. CDR3 in DNA: TGTGCCAGCAGAACGGACAGGGGGCGTGGCTACACCTTC. Protein product: CASRTDRGRGYTF.